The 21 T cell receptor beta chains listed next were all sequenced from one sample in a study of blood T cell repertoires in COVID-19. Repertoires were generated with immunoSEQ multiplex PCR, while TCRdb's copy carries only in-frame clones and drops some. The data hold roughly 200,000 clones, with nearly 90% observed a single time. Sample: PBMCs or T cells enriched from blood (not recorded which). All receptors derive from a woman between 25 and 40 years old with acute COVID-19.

DNA of the CDR3: TGTGCCTGGAGTTGGGAGTCTGAAAAACTGTTTTTT. Translating gives CAWSWESEKLFF. V usage is TRBV30 and J usage is TRBJ1-4; no clear D gene. This CDR3 spans 12 amino acids. The ends were cut back, 2 bases at V and 7 bases at J, with 8 bases in the middle. The germline CDR1 and CDR2 sequences are GTSNPN and SVGIG (reference sequence).

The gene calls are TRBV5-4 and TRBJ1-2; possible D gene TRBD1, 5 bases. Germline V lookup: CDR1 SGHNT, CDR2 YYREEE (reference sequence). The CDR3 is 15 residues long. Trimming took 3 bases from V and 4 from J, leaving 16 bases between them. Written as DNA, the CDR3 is TGTGCCAGCAGCTGGAGTGGGGCAGGTGGCTATGGCTACACCTTC. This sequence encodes CASSWSGAGGYGYTF.

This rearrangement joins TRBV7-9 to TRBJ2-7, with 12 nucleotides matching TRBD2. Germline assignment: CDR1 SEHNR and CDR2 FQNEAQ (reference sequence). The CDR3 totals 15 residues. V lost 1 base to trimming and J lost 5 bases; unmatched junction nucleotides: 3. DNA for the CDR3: TGTGCCAGCAGCTTAGTGACTAGCGGGGGTCACGAGCAGTACTTC. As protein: CASSLVTSGGHEQYF.

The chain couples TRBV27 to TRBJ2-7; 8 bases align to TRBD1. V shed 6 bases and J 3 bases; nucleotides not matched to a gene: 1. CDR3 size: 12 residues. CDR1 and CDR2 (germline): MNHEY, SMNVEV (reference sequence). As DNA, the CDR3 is TGTGCCAGCAGAGGACAGGGCTACGAGCAGTACTTC. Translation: CASRGQGYEQYF.

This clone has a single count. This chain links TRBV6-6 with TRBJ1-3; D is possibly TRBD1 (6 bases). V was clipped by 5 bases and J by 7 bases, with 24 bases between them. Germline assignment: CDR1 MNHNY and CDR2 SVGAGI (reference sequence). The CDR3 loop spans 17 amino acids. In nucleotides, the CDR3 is TGTGCCAGCAGTCCGGGTGGCAGACAGGTCGTTGACAACACCATATATTTT. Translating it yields CASSPGGRQVVDNTIYF.

CDR3 nucleotide sequence: TGTGCCAGTGAGGAGTACAATGAGCAGTTCTTC. It translates to CASEEYNEQFF. This sequence joins TRBV30 and TRBJ2-1; D remains ambiguous. Germline V gene data show CDR1 as GTSNPN and CDR2 as SVGIG (reference sequence). The V and J ends lost 8 bases and 4 bases respectively, with 9 bases between them. The CDR3 contains 11 residues.

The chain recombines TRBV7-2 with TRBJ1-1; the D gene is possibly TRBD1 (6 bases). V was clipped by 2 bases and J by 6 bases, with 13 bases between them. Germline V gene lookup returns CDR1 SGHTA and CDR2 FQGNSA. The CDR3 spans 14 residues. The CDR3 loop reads CASSLSSGGAEAFF. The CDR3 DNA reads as TGTGCCAGCAGCTTAAGTTCGGGGGGCGCTGAAGCTTTCTTT.

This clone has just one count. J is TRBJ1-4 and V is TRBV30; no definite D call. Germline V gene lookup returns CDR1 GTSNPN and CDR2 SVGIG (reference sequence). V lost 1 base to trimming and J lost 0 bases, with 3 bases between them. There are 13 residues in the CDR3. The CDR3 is CAWSAATNEKLFF. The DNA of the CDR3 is TGTGCCTGGAGTGCCGCAACTAATGAAAAACTGTTTTTT.

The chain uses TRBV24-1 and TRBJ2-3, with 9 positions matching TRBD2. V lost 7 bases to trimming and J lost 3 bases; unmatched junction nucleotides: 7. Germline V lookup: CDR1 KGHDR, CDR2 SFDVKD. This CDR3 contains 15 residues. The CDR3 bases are TGTGCCACCAGACCTGCGGGGGGGCCAACAGATACGCAGTATTTT. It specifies CATRPAGGPTDTQYF.

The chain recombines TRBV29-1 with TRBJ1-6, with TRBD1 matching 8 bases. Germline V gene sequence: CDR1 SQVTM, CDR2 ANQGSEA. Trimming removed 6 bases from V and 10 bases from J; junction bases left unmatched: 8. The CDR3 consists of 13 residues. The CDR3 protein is CSVVTGTGSPLHF. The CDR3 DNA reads TGCAGCGTGGTAACCGGGACAGGATCACCCCTCCACTTT.

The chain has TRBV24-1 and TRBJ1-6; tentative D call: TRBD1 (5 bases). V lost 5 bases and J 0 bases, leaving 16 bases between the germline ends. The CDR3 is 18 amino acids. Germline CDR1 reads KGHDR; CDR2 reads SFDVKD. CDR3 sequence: CATSVPGRDSSYNSPLHF. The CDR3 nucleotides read TGTGCCACCAGTGTCCCAGGGAGGGATAGCTCCTATAATTCACCCCTCCACTTT.

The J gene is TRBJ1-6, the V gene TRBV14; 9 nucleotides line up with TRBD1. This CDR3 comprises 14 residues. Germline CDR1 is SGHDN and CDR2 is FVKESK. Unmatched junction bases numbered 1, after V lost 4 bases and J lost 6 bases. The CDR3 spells CASSRDRVNSPLHF. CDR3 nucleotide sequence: TGTGCCAGCAGCCGGGACAGGGTTAATTCACCCCTCCACTTT.

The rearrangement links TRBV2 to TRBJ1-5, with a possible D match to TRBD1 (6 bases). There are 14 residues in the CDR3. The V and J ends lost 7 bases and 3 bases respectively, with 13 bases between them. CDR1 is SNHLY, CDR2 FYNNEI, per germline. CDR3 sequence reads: CASTTGTHNQPQHF. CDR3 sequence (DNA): TGTGCCAGCACCACCGGGACACACAATCAGCCCCAGCATTTT.

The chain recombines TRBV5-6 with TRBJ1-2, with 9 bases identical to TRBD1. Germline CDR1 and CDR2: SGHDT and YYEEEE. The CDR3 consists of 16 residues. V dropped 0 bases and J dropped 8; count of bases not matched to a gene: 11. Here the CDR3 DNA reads TGTGCCAGCAGCTTGGTAGGGGACAGGGACCCCGGGGGCTACACCTTC. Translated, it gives CASSLVGDRDPGGYTF.

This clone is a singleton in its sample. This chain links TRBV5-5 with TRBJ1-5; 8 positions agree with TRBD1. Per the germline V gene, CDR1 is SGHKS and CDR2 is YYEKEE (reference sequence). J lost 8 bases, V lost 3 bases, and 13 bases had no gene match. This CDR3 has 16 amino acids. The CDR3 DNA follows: TGTGCCAGCAGCTCCGGACAGGGTCTTTTTTTGGAGCCCCAGCATTTT. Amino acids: CASSSGQGLFLEPQHF. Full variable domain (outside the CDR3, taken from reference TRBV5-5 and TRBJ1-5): DAGVTQSPTHLIKTRGQQVTLRCSPISGHKSVSWYQQVLGQGPQFIFQYYEKEERGRGNFPDRFSARQFPNYSSELNVNALLLGDSALYLCASSSGQGLFLEPQHFGDGTRLSIL.

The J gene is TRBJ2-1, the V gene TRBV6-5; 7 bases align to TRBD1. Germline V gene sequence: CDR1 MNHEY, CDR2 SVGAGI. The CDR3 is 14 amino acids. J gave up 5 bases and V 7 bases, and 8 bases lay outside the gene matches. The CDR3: CASTRDSEHNEQFF. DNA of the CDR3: TGTGCCAGCACAAGGGACAGCGAACACAATGAGCAGTTCTTC.

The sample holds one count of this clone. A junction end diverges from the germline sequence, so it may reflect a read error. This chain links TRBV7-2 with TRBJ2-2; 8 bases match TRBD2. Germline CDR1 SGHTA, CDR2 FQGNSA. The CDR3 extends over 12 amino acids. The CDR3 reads CASSFTSGTRIF. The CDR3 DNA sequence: TGTGCCAGCAGCTTCACATCCGGGACTAGAATTTTT.

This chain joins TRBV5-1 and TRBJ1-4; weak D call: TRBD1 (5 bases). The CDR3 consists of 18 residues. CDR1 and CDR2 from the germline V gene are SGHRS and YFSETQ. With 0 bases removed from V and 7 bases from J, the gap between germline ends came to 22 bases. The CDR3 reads CASSLGQMAGSLFEKLFF. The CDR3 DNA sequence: TGCGCCAGCAGCTTGGGACAGATGGCGGGGTCTCTGTTTGAAAAACTGTTTTTT.

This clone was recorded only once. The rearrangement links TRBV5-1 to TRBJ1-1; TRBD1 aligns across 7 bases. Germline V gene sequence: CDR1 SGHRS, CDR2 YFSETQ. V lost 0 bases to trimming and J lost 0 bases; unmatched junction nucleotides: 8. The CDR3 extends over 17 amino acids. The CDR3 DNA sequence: TGCGCCAGCAGCTTGGCCTCGACAGGGAACATGAACACTGAAGCTTTCTTT. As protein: CASSLASTGNMNTEAFF. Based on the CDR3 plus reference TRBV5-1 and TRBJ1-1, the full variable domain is KAGVTQTPRYLIKTRGQQVTLSCSPISGHRSVSWYQQTPGQGLQFLFEYFSETQRNKGNFPGRFSGRQFSNSRSEMNVSTLELGDSALYLCASSLASTGNMNTEAFFGQGTRLTVV.

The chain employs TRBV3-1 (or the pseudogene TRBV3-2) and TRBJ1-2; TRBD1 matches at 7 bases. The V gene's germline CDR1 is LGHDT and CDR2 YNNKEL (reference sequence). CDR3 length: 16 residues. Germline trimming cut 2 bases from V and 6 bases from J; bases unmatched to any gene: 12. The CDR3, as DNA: TGTGCCAGCAGCCAAATGAGCACAGGGGAAGGCAATGGCTACACCTTC. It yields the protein CASSQMSTGEGNGYTF.

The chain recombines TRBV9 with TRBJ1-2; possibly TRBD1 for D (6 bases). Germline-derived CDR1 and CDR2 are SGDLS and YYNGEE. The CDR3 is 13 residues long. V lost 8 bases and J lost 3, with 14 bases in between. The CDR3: CASQRGGDYGYTF. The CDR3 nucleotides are TGTGCCAGTCAGCGTGGGGGCGACTATGGCTACACCTTC.